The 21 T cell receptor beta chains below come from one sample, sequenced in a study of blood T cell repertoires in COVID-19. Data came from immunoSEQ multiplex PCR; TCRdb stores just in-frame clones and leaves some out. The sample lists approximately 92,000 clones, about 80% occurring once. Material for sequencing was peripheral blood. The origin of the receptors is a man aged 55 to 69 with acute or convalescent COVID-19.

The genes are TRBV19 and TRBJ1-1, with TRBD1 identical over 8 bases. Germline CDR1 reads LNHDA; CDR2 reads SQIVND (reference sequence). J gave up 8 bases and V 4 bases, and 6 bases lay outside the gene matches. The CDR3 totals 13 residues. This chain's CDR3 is CASSTDRASEAFF. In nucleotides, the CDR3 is TGTGCCAGTAGTACGGACAGGGCATCGGAAGCTTTCTTT.

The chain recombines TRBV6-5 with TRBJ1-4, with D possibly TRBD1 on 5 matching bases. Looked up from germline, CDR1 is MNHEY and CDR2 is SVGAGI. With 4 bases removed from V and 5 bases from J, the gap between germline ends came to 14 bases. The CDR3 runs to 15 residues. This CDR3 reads CASSFGHPENEKLFF. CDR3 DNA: TGTGCCAGCAGTTTCGGACACCCGGAAAATGAAAAACTGTTTTTT.

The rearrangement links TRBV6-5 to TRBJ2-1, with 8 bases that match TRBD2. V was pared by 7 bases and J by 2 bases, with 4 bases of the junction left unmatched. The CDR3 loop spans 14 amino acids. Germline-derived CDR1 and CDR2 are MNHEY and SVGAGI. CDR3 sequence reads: CASKISGAYNEQFF. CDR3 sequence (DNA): TGTGCCAGCAAGATTAGCGGGGCCTACAATGAGCAGTTCTTC.

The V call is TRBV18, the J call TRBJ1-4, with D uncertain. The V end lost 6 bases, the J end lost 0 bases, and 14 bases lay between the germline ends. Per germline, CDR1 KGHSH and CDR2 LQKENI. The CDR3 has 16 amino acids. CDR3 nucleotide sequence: TGTGCCAGCTCTTATCAGGTTCTTGCAACTAATGAAAAACTGTTTTTT. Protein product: CASSYQVLATNEKLFF.

In DNA, the CDR3 is TGTGCCAGCAGCTCATCCGGGACAGCTACTGAAGCTTTCTTT. Its protein is CASSSSGTATEAFF. The V call is TRBV6-5, the J call TRBJ1-1; the match to TRBD1 covers 7 bases. The CDR3 loop spans 14 amino acids. From germline, CDR1 is MNHEY and CDR2 SVGAGI. J gave up 5 bases and V 6 bases, and 9 bases lay outside the gene matches.

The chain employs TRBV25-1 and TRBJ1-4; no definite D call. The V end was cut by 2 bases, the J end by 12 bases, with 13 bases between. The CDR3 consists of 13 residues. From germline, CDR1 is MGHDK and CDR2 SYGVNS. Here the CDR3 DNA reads TGTGCCAGCAGTGAACAGGACCCCGGGGAACTGTTTTTT. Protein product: CASSEQDPGELFF.

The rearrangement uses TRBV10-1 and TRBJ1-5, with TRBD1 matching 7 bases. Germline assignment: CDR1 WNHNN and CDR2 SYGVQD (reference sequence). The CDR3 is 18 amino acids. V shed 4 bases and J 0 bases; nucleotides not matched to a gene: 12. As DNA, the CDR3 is TGCGCCAGCAGTGTGGGACAGCACCTAGACTATAGCAATCAGCCCCAGCATTTT. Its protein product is CASSVGQHLDYSNQPQHF.

CDR3 protein: CASSQRTGGYGYTF. CDR3 nucleotides: TGCGCCAGCAGCCAACGGACAGGGGGATATGGCTACACCTTC. The chain carries TRBV4-1 and TRBJ1-2; TRBD1 agrees at 10 bases. The CDR3 totals 14 residues. V lost 2 bases to trimming and J lost 5 bases; unmatched junction nucleotides: 2. CDR1 is MGHRA, CDR2 YSYEKL, per germline.

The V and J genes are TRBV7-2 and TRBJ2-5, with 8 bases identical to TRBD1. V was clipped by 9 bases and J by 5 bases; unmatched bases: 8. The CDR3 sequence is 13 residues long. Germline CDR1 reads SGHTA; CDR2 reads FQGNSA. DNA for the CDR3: TGTGCCAGTCGGCAGGGGGCTTTGGAGACCCAGTACTTC. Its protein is CASRQGALETQYF. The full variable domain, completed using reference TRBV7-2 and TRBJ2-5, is GAGVSQSPSNKVTEKGKDVELRCDPISGHTALYWYRQSLGQGLEFLIYFQGNSAPDKSGLPSDRFSAERTGGSVSTLTIQRTQQEDSAVYLCASRQGALETQYFGPGTRLLVL.

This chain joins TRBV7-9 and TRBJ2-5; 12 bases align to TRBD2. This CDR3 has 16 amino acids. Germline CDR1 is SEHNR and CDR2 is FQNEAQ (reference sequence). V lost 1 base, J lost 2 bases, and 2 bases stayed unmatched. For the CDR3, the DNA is TGTGCCAGCAGCTTAGGGCTAGCGGGGGGGCAAGAGACCCAGTACTTC. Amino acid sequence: CASSLGLAGGQETQYF. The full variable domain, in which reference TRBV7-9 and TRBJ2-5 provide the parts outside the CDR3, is DTGVSQNPRHKITKRGQNVTFRCDPISEHNRLYWYRQTLGQGPEFLTYFQNEAQLEKSRLLSDRFSAERPKGSFSTLEIQRTEQGDSAMYLCASSLGLAGGQETQYFGPGTRLLVL.

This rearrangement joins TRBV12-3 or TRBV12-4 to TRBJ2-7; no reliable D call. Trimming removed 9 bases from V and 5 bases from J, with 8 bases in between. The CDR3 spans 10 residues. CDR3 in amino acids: CARTWDEQYV. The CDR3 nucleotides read TGTGCCAGGACTTGGGACGAGCAGTACGTC.

The CDR3 bases are TGTGCCATCAGTGATGGGGACAGGGGTGAGGGGCAGTTCTTC. Residues: CAISDGDRGEGQFF. The chain has TRBV10-3 and TRBJ2-1; 10 nucleotides line up with TRBD1. The germline V gene has CDR1 ENHRY and CDR2 SYGVKD. The junction had 8 bases not matched to a gene; V was cut back by 3 bases and J by 12 bases. There are 14 residues in the CDR3.

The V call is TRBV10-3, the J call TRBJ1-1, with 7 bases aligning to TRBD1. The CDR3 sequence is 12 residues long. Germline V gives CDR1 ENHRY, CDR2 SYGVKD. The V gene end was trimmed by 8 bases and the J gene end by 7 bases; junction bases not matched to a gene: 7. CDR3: CAIAGTAGEAFF. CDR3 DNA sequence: TGTGCCATCGCCGGGACAGCGGGTGAAGCTTTCTTT.

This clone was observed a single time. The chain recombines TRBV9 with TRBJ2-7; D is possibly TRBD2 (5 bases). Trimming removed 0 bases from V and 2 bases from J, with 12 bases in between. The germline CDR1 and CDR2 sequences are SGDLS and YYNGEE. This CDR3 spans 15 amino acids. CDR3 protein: CASSVALDGAYEQYF. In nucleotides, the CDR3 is TGTGCCAGCAGCGTAGCTCTCGACGGGGCCTACGAGCAGTACTTC.

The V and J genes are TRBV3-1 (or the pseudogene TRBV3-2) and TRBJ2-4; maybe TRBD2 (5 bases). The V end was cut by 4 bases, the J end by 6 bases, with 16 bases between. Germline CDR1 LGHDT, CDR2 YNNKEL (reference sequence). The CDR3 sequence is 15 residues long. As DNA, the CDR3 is TGTGCCAGCAGCCTAACGCCAGCGGCGGGAAACATTCAGTACTTC. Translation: CASSLTPAAGNIQYF.

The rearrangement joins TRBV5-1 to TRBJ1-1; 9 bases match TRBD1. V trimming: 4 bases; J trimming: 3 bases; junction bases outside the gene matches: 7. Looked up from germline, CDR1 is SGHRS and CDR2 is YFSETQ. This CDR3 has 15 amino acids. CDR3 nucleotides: TGCGCCAGCAGCGGACAGGGGAGTCAAGACACTGAAGCTTTCTTT. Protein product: CASSGQGSQDTEAFF.

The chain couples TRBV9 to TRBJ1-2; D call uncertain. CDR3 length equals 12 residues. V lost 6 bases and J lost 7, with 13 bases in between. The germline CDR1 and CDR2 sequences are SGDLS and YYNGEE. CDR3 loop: CASNHPSVGYTF. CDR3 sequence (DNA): TGTGCCAGCAATCACCCCTCGGTTGGCTACACCTTC.

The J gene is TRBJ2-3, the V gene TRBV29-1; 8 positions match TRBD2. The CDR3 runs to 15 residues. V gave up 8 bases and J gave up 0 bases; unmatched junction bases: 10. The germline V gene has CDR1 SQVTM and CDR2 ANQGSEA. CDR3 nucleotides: TGCAGCTCTGGGGAGGCTAGCGGGAGCACAGATACGCAGTATTTT. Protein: CSSGEASGSTDTQYF.

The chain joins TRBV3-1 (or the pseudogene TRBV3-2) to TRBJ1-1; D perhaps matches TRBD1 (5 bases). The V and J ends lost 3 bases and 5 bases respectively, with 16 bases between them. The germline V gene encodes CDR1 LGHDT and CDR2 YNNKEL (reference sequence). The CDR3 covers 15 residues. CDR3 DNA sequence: TGTGCCAGCAGCCATCCCTCCTCGGGGGGTACTGAAGCTTTCTTT. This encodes CASSHPSSGGTEAFF.

CDR3 protein: CAISESTGNTEAFF. DNA of the CDR3: TGTGCCATCAGTGAGTCTACAGGTAACACTGAAGCTTTCTTT. The chain links TRBV10-3 to TRBJ1-1, with D tentatively TRBD1 (5 bases). CDR3 length equals 14 residues. Looked up from germline, CDR1 is ENHRY and CDR2 is SYGVKD. The V end lost 0 bases, the J end lost 2 bases, and 7 bases lay between the germline ends.

Here the CDR3 DNA reads TGCAGCGTGGGACTAGCGGGAGCGATCTCCTACAATGAGCAGTTCTTC. Protein product: CSVGLAGAISYNEQFF. The genes are TRBV29-1 and TRBJ2-1; 14 bases fit TRBD2. This CDR3 has 16 amino acids. Trimming cost V 6 bases and J 0 bases; bases outside gene matches: 4. From germline, CDR1 is SQVTM and CDR2 ANQGSEA.